These 15 T cell receptor beta chains came from one sample sequenced in a study of blood T cell repertoires in COVID-19. TCRdb keeps only in-frame clones here, not all; method: immunoSEQ multiplex PCR. The table has roughly 380,000 clones, about 91% seen once. Sequenced input: peripheral blood. Receptors originate from a woman aged 40-49 years with COVID-19, enrolled during active disease.

The V gene is TRBV5-1, the J gene TRBJ1-4; TRBD1 matches at 8 bases. The length of the CDR3 is 16 residues. V was pared by 0 bases and J by 8 bases, with 9 bases of the junction left unmatched. Germline-derived CDR1 and CDR2 are SGHRS and YFSETQ. CDR3 sequence: CASSLDRGSETEKLFF. For the CDR3, the DNA is TGCGCCAGCAGCTTGGACAGGGGGAGTGAAACCGAAAAACTGTTTTTT.

The chain links TRBV18 to TRBJ1-1; D unresolved. This CDR3 spans 14 amino acids. V lost 3 bases and J 0 bases, leaving 8 bases between the germline ends. CDR1 and CDR2 (germline): KGHSH, LQKENI. The CDR3 loop reads CASSPLEVNTEAFF. In DNA, the CDR3 is TGTGCCAGCTCACCGTTGGAGGTGAACACTGAAGCTTTCTTT. The full variable domain, in which reference TRBV18 and TRBJ1-1 provide the parts outside the CDR3, is NAGVMQNPRHLVRRRGQEARLRCSPMKGHSHVYWYRQLPEEGLKFMVYLQKENIIDESGMPKERFSAEFPKEGPSILRIQQVVRGDSAAYFCASSPLEVNTEAFFGQGTRLTVV.

The chain combines TRBV7-9 with TRBJ1-4; D remains ambiguous. Trimming pared 5 bases from V and 0 bases from J, leaving 13 bases between. Germline assignment: CDR1 SEHNR and CDR2 FQNEAQ (reference sequence). CDR3 length: 16 amino acids. CDR3: CASSPEGSSTNEKLFF. As DNA, the CDR3 is TGTGCCAGCAGCCCTGAAGGGAGTTCAACTAATGAAAAACTGTTTTTT. The full variable domain, its missing parts supplied by reference TRBV7-9 and TRBJ1-4, is DTGVSQNPRHKITKRGQNVTFRCDPISEHNRLYWYRQTLGQGPEFLTYFQNEAQLEKSRLLSDRFSAERPKGSFSTLEIQRTEQGDSAMYLCASSPEGSSTNEKLFFGSGTQLSVL.

The rearrangement uses TRBV28 and TRBJ1-2; maybe TRBD1 (6 bases). The V end lost 5 bases, the J end lost 7 bases, and 17 bases lay between the germline ends. Germline loops: CDR1 MDHEN, CDR2 SYDVKM. The CDR3 loop spans 14 amino acids. This chain's CDR3 is CASSPGTPVRGYTF. The CDR3 DNA sequence: TGTGCCAGCAGTCCCGGGACACCGGTACGTGGCTACACCTTC.

V gene TRBV6-5 combines with J gene TRBJ1-2; D possibly corresponds to TRBD1 (5 bases). Trimming shortened V by 1 base and J by 4 bases, and 13 bases separated the two germline ends. CDR1 is MNHEY and CDR2 is SVGAGI in the germline V gene. The CDR3 sequence is 15 residues long. CDR3 residues: CASSYLRGHGYGYTF. DNA for the CDR3: TGTGCCAGCAGTTACTTAAGGGGCCATGGCTATGGCTACACCTTC.

The gene calls are TRBV6-2 or TRBV6-3 and TRBJ2-7, with D perhaps matching TRBD1 (6 bases). The germline gives CDR1 MNHEY, CDR2 SVGEGT. This CDR3 spans 16 amino acids. The V gene lost 5 bases and the J gene lost 2 bases, with 19 bases spanning the gap. CDR3 loop: CASSSYRAGGPYEQYF. In DNA form, the CDR3 reads TGTGCCAGCAGTAGTTACAGGGCAGGAGGACCCTACGAGCAGTACTTC.

The genes are TRBV3-1 (or the pseudogene TRBV3-2) and TRBJ2-3, with 10 positions matching TRBD2. V lost 4 bases, J lost 8 bases, and 6 bases stayed unmatched. CDR1 and CDR2 from the germline V gene are LGHDT and YNNKEL (reference sequence). This CDR3 is built from 14 residues. CDR3 in DNA: TGTGCCAGCAGCCTAGGGACTAGCGACGGTACGCAGTATTTT. It specifies CASSLGTSDGTQYF.

The chain joins TRBV6-5 to TRBJ2-6, with D perhaps TRBD2 (5 bases). This CDR3 comprises 15 residues. Germline-derived CDR1 and CDR2 are MNHEY and SVGAGI. V shed 5 bases and J shed 3 bases, with 11 bases lying between them. This chain's CDR3 is CASSHRGGGANVLTF. CDR3 nucleotide sequence: TGTGCCAGCAGTCATCGGGGTGGTGGGGCCAACGTCCTGACTTTC.

The chain joins TRBV2 to TRBJ1-5; D call uncertain. V was cut by 6 bases and J by 0 bases, with 12 bases left in between. Looked up from germline, CDR1 is SNHLY and CDR2 is FYNNEI. The CDR3 totals 15 residues. The CDR3 DNA follows: TGTGCCAGCAGATGGAGTCATAATAGCAATCAGCCCCAGCATTTT. Amino acid sequence: CASRWSHNSNQPQHF.

This rearrangement joins TRBV7-3 to TRBJ1-1; weak D call: TRBD1 (5 bases). The V and J ends lost 6 bases and 3 bases respectively, with 11 bases between them. Germline CDR1 is SGHTA and CDR2 is FQGTGA. CDR3 size: 13 residues. CDR3 residues: CASSLRQHTEAFF. The CDR3 coding sequence is TGTGCCAGCAGTCTTAGACAGCACACTGAAGCTTTCTTT.

V usage is TRBV28 and J usage is TRBJ2-1, with 9 bases identical to TRBD2. V shed 6 bases, J shed 4 bases, and the junction held 13 bases outside the gene matches. CDR1 and CDR2 (germline): MDHEN, SYDVKM. CDR3 size: 17 residues. The CDR3 DNA sequence: TGTGCCAGCAGCCTCCCTAGCGGGATGGTCGGGTACAATGAGCAGTTCTTC. Translating gives CASSLPSGMVGYNEQFF.

The CDR3 loop is CASSQDSGGRETQYF. CDR3 DNA: TGCGCCAGCAGCCAAGATAGTGGAGGGCGGGAGACCCAGTACTTC. The genes are TRBV4-1 and TRBJ2-5, with TRBD2 as a possible D gene (6 bases). V was shortened by 0 bases and J by 5 bases, with 13 bases between the two germline ends. The germline gives CDR1 MGHRA, CDR2 YSYEKL. This CDR3 region has 15 residues.

The gene calls are TRBV7-3 and TRBJ1-2, with TRBD1 identical over 7 bases. The CDR3 length is 14 residues. Germline lookup yields CDR1 SGHTA and CDR2 FQGTGA. V lost 5 bases and J lost 3; bases outside the gene matches: 6. CDR3 in DNA: TGTGCCAGCAGCCCCCGGGACAGCCACTATGGCTACACCTTC. This sequence encodes CASSPRDSHYGYTF. Full variable domain (remainder filled in from reference TRBV7-3 and TRBJ1-2): GAGVSQTPSNKVTEKGKYVELRCDPISGHTALYWYRQSLGQGPEFLIYFQGTGAADDSGLPNDRFFAVRPEGSVSTLKIQRTERGDSAVYLCASSPRDSHYGYTFGSGTRLTVV.

This chain joins TRBV4-2 and TRBJ2-7, with TRBD1 identical over 10 bases. Germline CDR1 LGHNA, CDR2 YNFKEQ. With V trimmed by 3 bases and J by 5 bases, 7 bases remained unmatched. The CDR3 sequence is 15 residues long. For the CDR3, the DNA is TGTGCCAGCAGCCAGACGACAGGGGGCTACGACGAGCAGTACTTC. Its protein product is CASSQTTGGYDEQYF.

The rearrangement links TRBV6-5 to TRBJ1-5; 7 nucleotides line up with TRBD1. Looked up from germline, CDR1 is MNHEY and CDR2 is SVGAGI. This CDR3 is 15 amino acids long. The trim removed 5 bases at V and 1 base at J, leaving 5 bases unmatched. CDR3 nucleotide sequence: TGTGCCAGCAGTCCTAGGACAGGAAGCAATCAGCCCCAGCATTTT. It encodes CASSPRTGSNQPQHF.